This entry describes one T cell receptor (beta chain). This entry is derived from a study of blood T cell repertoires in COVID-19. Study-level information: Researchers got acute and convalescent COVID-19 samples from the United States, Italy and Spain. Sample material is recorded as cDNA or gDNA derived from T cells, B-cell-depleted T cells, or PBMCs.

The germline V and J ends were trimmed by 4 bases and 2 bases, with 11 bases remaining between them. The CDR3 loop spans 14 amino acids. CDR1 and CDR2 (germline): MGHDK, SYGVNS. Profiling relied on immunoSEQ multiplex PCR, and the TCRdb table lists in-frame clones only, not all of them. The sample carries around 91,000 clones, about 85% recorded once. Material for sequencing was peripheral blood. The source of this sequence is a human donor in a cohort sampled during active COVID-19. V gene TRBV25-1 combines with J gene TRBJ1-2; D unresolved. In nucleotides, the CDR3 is TGTGCCAGCAGTGGAGGGATAACAAACTATGGCTACACCTTC. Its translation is CASSGGITNYGYTF.